The rows below give T cell receptor beta chains drawn from one sample of a study of T cell repertoires in cytomegalovirus infection. TCRdb ran MiXCR on the reads and lists one entry per CDR3 protein. The table has fewer than 850,000 distinct CDR3 sequences, roughly 29% seen once; the top ten hold about an eighth. For these receptors, no antigen is known. The specimen comprised cultured CD8+ T cells from PBMCs, sampled from culture after CMV antigen stimulation. These receptors were taken from a human donor in good health (CMV status not recorded). Some clones in this sample may be carry-over from other donors' samples. Each CDR3 is given without its conserved first and last residue.

TRBV6-5	TRBJ2-3	ASSYTIYSGTRVTHTQY
TRBV10-3	TRBJ1-1	AIRETQGTEAF
TRBV7-9	TRBJ1-2	ASSGGQRINGYT
TRBV27	TRBJ1-2	ASSSGGGALGYT
TRBV7-2	TRBJ2-7	ASRAGQGVYEQY
TRBV7-8	TRBJ1-3	ASSLGGARPGNTIY
TRBV7-9	TRBJ1-4	ASSVPGQGSVANEKLF
TRBV20-1	TRBJ2-3	SASTTDTQY
TRBV20-1	TRBJ2-7	SARDRLAGALTYEQY
TRBV7-9	TRBJ2-1	ASSRRLAGALYNEQF
TRBV7-9	TRBJ2-5	ASSTLLETQY
TRBV7-6	TRBJ1-6	ASSFDSSSPLH
TRBV14	TRBJ2-5	ASNGASGGLQETQY
TRBV29-1	TRBJ1-2	SVPSPGTYGYT